Each of the 3 T cell receptor beta chains below was sequenced from the same sample in a study of blood T cell repertoires in COVID-19. This table comes from immunoSEQ multiplex PCR, and its TCRdb copy is limited to in-frame clones, with some not included. The sample has 50,000 to 80,000 clones; 70% to 90% are singletons. The specimen sequenced was peripheral blood. These receptor sequences come from a man in his fifties with active COVID-19.

The chain recombines TRBV4-1 with TRBJ1-2; a possible D gene is TRBD1 (5 bases). In germline, CDR1 is MGHRA, CDR2 YSYEKL. V dropped 3 bases and J dropped 4 bases, with 21 bases sitting between them. The CDR3 covers 17 residues. The CDR3: CASSHTKTAPGVYGYTF. Written as DNA, the CDR3 is TGCGCCAGCAGCCATACAAAGACAGCCCCGGGAGTCTATGGCTACACCTTC.

This chain links TRBV19 with TRBJ2-3, with no clear D. Germline V lookup: CDR1 LNHDA, CDR2 SQIVND (reference sequence). Trimming took off 6 bases at V and 6 bases at J, with 10 bases between the two ends. The CDR3 has 12 amino acids. The CDR3 coding sequence is TGTGCCAGTAGCACGCCCGGGGATACGCAGTATTTT. Residues: CASSTPGDTQYF. Looking up the rest from reference TRBV19 and TRBJ2-3 gives the full variable domain: DGGITQSPKYLFRKEGQNVTLSCEQNLNHDAMYWYRQDPGQGLRLIYYSQIVNDFQKGDIAEGYSVSREKKESFPLTVTSAQKNPTAFYLCASSTPGDTQYFGPGTRLTVL.

The gene calls are TRBV12-5 and TRBJ2-3; 7 bases are shared with TRBD2. The germline V gene encodes CDR1 LGHNT and CDR2 FRNRAP. Trimming at V came to 2 bases and at J to 3 bases, leaving 8 bases not matched to a gene. The CDR3 has 16 amino acids. The CDR3 DNA sequence: TGTGCTAGTGGTTTGCACCGGGGGGAGGGGACAGATACGCAGTATTTT. Protein product: CASGLHRGEGTDTQYF.